A selection of T cell receptor beta chains follows, all from one sample in a study of beta chain features in type 1 diabetes. Method: immunoSEQ multiplex PCR; TCRdb's copy keeps in-frame clones and lacks some. The repertoire has around 430,000 clones, 30% of them found once; the top ten carry more than 0.055%. The material sequenced was naive CD4+ T cells from blood. The receptor source for this set is a man between 18 and 29 years old in good health. Each CDR3 is given with its conserved first and last residue. The D gene is left open where the match is weak. Clone size is stated in some rows and not others, as once, few, many or a class when expanded.

j_call: TRBJ2-5; v_call: TRBV11-2; d_call: TRBD2; clone_size: .; cdr3_aa: CASSWVTSGQETQYF; cdr3_nt: TGTGCCAGCAGCTGGGTAACTAGCGGGCAAGAGACCCAGTACTTC
j_call: TRBJ1-1; v_call: TRBV30; d_call: .; clone_size: .; cdr3_aa: CAWSWQSNTEAFF; cdr3_nt: TGTGCCTGGAGTTGGCAGTCGAACACTGAAGCTTTCTTT
j_call: TRBJ2-3; v_call: TRBV2; d_call: .; clone_size: .; cdr3_aa: CASRRGEADTQYF; cdr3_nt: TGTGCCAGCCGGCGAGGGGAGGCAGATACGCAGTATTTT
j_call: TRBJ2-2; v_call: TRBV5-1; d_call: .; clone_size: few; cdr3_aa: CASSSPRGHGELFF; cdr3_nt: TGCGCCAGCAGCTCCCCGAGGGGTCACGGGGAGCTGTTTTTT
j_call: TRBJ2-1; v_call: TRBV5-1; d_call: TRBD1; clone_size: .; cdr3_aa: CASRGQGAIYNEQFF; cdr3_nt: TGCGCCAGCAGGGGACAGGGGGCGATCTACAATGAGCAGTTCTTC
j_call: TRBJ1-1; v_call: TRBV9; d_call: .; clone_size: .; cdr3_aa: CASSVRSENTEAFF; cdr3_nt: TGTGCCAGCAGCGTAAGGTCAGAGAACACTGAAGCTTTCTTT
j_call: TRBJ2-1; v_call: TRBV6-5; d_call: TRBD1; clone_size: .; cdr3_aa: CASRLGQGEQFF; cdr3_nt: TGTGCCAGCAGACTTGGACAGGGTGAGCAGTTCTTC
j_call: TRBJ2-2; v_call: TRBV4-1; d_call: .; clone_size: .; cdr3_aa: CASSQRLESPTGELFF; cdr3_nt: TGCGCCAGCAGCCAAAGATTGGAAAGTCCCACCGGGGAGCTGTTTTTT
j_call: TRBJ2-1; v_call: TRBV7-9; d_call: TRBD2; clone_size: few; cdr3_aa: CASSLRLADENEQFF; cdr3_nt: TGTGCCAGCAGCTTACGGCTAGCGGACGAGAATGAGCAGTTCTTC
j_call: TRBJ1-5; v_call: TRBV30; d_call: .; clone_size: few; cdr3_aa: CAWSVRARDQPQHF; cdr3_nt: TGTGCCTGGAGTGTACGTGCCAGGGATCAGCCCCAGCATTTT